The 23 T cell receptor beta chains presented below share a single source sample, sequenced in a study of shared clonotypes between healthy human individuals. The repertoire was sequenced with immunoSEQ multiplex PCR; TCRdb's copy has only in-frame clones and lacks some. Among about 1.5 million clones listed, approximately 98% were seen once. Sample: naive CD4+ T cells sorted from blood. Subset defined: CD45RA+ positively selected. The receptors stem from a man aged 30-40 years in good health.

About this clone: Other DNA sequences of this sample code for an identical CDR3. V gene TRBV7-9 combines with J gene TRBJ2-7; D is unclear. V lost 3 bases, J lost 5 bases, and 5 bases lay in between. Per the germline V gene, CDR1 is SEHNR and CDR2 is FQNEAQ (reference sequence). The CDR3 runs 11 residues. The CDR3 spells CASSFSHEQYF. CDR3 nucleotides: TGTGCCAGCAGCTTTTCCCACGAGCAGTACTTC. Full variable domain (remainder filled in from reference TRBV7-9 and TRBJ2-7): DTGVSQNPRHKITKRGQNVTFRCDPISEHNRLYWYRQTLGQGPEFLTYFQNEAQLEKSRLLSDRFSAERPKGSFSTLEIQRTEQGDSAMYLCASSFSHEQYFGPGTRLTVT.

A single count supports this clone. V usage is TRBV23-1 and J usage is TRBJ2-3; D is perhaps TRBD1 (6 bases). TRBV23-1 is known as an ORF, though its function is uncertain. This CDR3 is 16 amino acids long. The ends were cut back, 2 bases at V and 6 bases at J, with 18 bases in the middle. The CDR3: CASSQPEDRQQDTQYF. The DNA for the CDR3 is TGCGCCAGCAGTCAACCCGAGGACAGACAACAGGATACGCAGTATTTT.

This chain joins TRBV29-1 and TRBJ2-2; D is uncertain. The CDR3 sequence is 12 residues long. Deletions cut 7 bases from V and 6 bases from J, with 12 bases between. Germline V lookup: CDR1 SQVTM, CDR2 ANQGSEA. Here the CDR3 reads CSGRGTAGELFF. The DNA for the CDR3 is TGCAGCGGACGTGGTACGGCCGGGGAGCTGTTTTTT.

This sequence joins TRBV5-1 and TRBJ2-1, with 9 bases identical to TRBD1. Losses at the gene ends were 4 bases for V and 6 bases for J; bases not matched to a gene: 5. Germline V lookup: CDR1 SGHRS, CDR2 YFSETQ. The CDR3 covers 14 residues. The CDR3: CASSPRTGANEQFF. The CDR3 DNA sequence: TGCGCCAGCAGCCCCCGGACAGGGGCCAATGAGCAGTTCTTC.

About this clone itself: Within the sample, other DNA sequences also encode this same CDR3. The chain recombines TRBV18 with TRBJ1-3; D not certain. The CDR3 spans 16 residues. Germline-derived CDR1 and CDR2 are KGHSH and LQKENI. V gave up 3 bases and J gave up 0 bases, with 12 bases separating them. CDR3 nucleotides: TGTGCCAGCTCACCCCCCGGACGGAGCTCTGGAAACACCATATATTTT. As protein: CASSPPGRSSGNTIYF.

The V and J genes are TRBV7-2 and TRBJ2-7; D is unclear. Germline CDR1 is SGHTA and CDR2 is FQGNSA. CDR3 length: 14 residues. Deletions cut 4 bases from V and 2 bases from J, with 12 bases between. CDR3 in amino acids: CASSSRRSAYEQYF. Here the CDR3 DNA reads TGTGCCAGCAGCTCCCGCCGGAGCGCCTACGAGCAGTACTTC.

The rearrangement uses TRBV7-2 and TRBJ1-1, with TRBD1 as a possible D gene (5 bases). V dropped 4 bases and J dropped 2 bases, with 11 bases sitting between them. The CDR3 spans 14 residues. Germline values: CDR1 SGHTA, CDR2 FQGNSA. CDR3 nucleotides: TGTGCCAGCAGCTCGGGACTGATCAACACTGAAGCTTTCTTT. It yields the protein CASSSGLINTEAFF.

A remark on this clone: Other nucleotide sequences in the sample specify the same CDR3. CDR3 residues: CASSTTANTEAFF. In nucleotides, the CDR3 is TGTGCCAGCTCAACGACAGCGAACACTGAAGCTTTCTTT. V and J are TRBV18 and TRBJ1-1; the D gene is possibly TRBD1 (5 bases). Per germline, CDR1 KGHSH and CDR2 LQKENI. The V end was cut by 5 bases, the J end by 1 base, with 8 bases between. This CDR3 has 13 amino acids. The full variable domain, its missing parts supplied by reference TRBV18 and TRBJ1-1, is NAGVMQNPRHLVRRRGQEARLRCSPMKGHSHVYWYRQLPEEGLKFMVYLQKENIIDESGMPKERFSAEFPKEGPSILRIQQVVRGDSAAYFCASSTTANTEAFFGQGTRLTVV.

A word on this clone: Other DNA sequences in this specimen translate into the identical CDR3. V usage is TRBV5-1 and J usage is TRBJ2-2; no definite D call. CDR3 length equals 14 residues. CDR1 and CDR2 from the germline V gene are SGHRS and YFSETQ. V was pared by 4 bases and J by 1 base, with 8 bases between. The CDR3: CASSRGRNTGELFF. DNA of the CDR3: TGCGCCAGCAGCCGCGGACGGAACACCGGGGAGCTGTTTTTT.

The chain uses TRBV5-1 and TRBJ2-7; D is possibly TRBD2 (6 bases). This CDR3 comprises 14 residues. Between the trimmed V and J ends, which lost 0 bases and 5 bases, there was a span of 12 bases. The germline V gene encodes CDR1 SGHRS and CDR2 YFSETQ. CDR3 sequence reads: CASSLGTSPNEQYF. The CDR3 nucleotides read TGCGCCAGCAGCTTGGGAACTAGCCCCAACGAGCAGTACTTC. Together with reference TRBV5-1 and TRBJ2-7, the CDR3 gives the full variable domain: KAGVTQTPRYLIKTRGQQVTLSCSPISGHRSVSWYQQTPGQGLQFLFEYFSETQRNKGNFPGRFSGRQFSNSRSEMNVSTLELGDSALYLCASSLGTSPNEQYFGPGTRLTVT.

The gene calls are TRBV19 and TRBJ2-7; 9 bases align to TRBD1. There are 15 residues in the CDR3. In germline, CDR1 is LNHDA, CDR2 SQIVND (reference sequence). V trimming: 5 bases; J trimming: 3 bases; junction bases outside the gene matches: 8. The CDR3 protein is CASSRPGQGRYEQYF. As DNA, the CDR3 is TGTGCCAGTAGTCGGCCGGGACAGGGACGCTACGAGCAGTACTTC.

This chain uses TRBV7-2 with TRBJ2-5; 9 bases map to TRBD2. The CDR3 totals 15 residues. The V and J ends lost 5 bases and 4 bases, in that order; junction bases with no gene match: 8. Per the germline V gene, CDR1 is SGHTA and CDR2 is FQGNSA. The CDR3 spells CASSPRLAVPETQYF. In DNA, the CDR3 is TGTGCCAGCAGCCCGAGACTAGCGGTCCCAGAGACCCAGTACTTC.

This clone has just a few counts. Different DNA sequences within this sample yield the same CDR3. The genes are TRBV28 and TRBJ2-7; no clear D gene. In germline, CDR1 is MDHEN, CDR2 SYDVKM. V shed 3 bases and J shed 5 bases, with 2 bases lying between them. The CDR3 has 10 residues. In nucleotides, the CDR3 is TGTGCCAGCAGTTTGAACGAGCAGTACTTC. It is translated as CASSLNEQYF.

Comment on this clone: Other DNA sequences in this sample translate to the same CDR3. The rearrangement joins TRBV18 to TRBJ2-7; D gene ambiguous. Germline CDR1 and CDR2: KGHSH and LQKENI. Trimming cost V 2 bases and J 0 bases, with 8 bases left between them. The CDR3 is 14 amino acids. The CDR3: CASSPLADSYEQYF. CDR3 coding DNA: TGTGCCAGCTCACCATTGGCAGACTCCTACGAGCAGTACTTC.

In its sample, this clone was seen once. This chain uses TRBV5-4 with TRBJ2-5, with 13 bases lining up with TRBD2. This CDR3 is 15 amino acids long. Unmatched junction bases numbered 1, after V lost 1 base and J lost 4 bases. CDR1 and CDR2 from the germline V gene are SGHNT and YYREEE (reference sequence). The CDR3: CASSLTSGRVETQYF. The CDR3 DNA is TGTGCCAGCAGCTTGACTAGCGGGAGGGTAGAGACCCAGTACTTC.

The CDR3 is CSVGGTGMNTEAFF. CDR3 nucleotide sequence: TGCAGCGTTGGAGGGACAGGGATGAACACTGAAGCTTTCTTT. The V call is TRBV29-1, the J call TRBJ1-1; TRBD1 agrees at 9 bases. V gave up 4 bases and J gave up 0 bases; unmatched junction bases: 3. CDR3 length: 14 residues. Germline-derived CDR1 and CDR2 are SQVTM and ANQGSEA.

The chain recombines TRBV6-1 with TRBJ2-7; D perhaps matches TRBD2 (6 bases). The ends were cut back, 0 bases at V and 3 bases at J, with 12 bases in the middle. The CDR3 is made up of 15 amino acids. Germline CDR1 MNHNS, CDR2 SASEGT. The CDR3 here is CASSEAVGGNYEQYF. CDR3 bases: TGTGCCAGCAGTGAAGCAGTTGGGGGGAACTACGAGCAGTACTTC.

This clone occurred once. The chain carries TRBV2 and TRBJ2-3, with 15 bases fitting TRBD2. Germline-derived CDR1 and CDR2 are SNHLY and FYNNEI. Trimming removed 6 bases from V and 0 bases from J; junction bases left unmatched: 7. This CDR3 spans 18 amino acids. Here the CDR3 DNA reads TGTGCCAGCAGAACCGGGACTAGCGGGAGGTTGAGCACAGATACGCAGTATTTT. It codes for CASRTGTSGRLSTDTQYF.

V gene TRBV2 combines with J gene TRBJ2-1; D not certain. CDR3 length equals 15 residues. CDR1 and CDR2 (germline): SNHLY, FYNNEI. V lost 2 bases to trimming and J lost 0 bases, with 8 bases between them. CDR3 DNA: TGTGCCAGCAGTGAACAACGATTCTCCTACAATGAGCAGTTCTTC. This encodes CASSEQRFSYNEQFF.

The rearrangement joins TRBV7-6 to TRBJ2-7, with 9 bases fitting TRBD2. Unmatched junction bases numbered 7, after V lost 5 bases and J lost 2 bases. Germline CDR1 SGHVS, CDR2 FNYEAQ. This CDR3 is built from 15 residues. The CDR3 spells CASSPLAGVAYEQYF. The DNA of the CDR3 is TGTGCCAGCAGCCCTTTAGCGGGAGTTGCCTACGAGCAGTACTTC.

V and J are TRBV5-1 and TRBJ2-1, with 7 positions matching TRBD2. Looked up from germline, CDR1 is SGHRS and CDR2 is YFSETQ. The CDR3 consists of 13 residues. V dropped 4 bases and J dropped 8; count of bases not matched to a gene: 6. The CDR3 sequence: CASSVAGVDEQFF. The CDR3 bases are TGCGCCAGCAGCGTGGCGGGGGTTGATGAGCAGTTCTTC.

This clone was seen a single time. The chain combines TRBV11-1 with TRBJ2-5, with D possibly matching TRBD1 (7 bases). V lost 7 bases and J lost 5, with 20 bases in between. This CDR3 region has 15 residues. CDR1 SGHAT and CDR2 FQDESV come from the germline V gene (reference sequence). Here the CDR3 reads CASTEQTGEVETQYF. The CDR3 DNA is TGTGCCAGCACCGAACAAACAGGGGAGGTGGAGACCCAGTACTTC.

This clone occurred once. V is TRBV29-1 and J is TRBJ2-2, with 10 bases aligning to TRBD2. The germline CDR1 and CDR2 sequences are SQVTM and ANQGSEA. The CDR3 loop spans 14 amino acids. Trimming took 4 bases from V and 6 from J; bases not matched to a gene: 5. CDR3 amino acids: CSVGAGGPPGELFF. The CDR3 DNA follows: TGCAGCGTTGGAGCGGGAGGGCCCCCCGGGGAGCTGTTTTTT.